The 16 T cell receptor beta chains below come from one sample, sequenced in a study of T cell responses to AZD1222 COVID-19 vaccine. Repertoires were generated with immunoSEQ multiplex PCR, while TCRdb's copy carries only in-frame clones and drops some. The sample contains around 140,000 clones, around 90% of which appear only once. Sample: peripheral blood, taken on day 0 of AZD1222 vaccination. These receptors were obtained from an adult in good health.

The genes are TRBV3-1 (or the pseudogene TRBV3-2) and TRBJ1-6; no clear D. V lost 0 bases, J lost 5 bases, and 11 bases lay in between. CDR3 length equals 16 residues. Germline CDR1 reads LGHDT; CDR2 reads YNNKEL (reference sequence). The CDR3 here is CASSQDRQMNNSPLHF. The CDR3 DNA sequence: TGTGCCAGCAGCCAAGATCGGCAGATGAATAATTCACCCCTCCACTTT.

The V and J genes are TRBV28 and TRBJ1-2; possibly TRBD1 for D (5 bases). Trimming removed 10 bases at V and 5 bases at J, with 20 bases between. The germline CDR1 and CDR2 sequences are MDHEN and SYDVKM. This CDR3 has 14 amino acids. The DNA of the CDR3 is TGTGCCATCCCTCGGGGCGGGCAAGGGTATGGCTACACCTTC. The encoded protein is CAIPRGGQGYGYTF.

This rearrangement joins TRBV5-1 to TRBJ2-3; TRBD2 aligns across 11 bases. CDR1 and CDR2 (germline): SGHRS, YFSETQ. J was trimmed by 2 bases and V by 5 bases; bases with no gene match: 7. The CDR3 has 16 residues. The CDR3 region has the DNA TGCGCCAGCAGAGACGGGACTAGCGGATCCACAGATACGCAGTATTTT. Translating it yields CASRDGTSGSTDTQYF.

The J gene is TRBJ2-1, the V gene TRBV5-5; no firm D call. Trimming took off 0 bases at V and 7 bases at J, with 11 bases between the two ends. The CDR3 runs to 14 residues. The germline gives CDR1 SGHKS, CDR2 YYEKEE (reference sequence). The CDR3 reads CASSLESASNEQFF. The CDR3 bases are TGTGCCAGCAGCTTGGAGAGCGCCTCAAATGAGCAGTTCTTC.

The J gene is TRBJ2-1, the V gene TRBV11-1, with 9 bases lining up with TRBD1. Germline CDR1 SGHAT, CDR2 FQDESV (reference sequence). V lost 4 bases to trimming and J lost 6 bases; unmatched junction nucleotides: 4. The CDR3 extends over 14 amino acids. The CDR3 sequence: CASSSDRGPNEQFF. CDR3 DNA sequence: TGTGCCAGCAGCTCGGACAGGGGTCCCAATGAGCAGTTCTTC.

The rearrangement links TRBV5-6 to TRBJ1-6, with TRBD1 matching 7 bases. The CDR3 has 18 amino acids. V trimming: 0 bases; J trimming: 4 bases; junction bases outside the gene matches: 10. Germline CDR1 and CDR2: SGHDT and YYEEEE. The CDR3 sequence: CASSLGWTGYDYNSPLHF. The CDR3 bases are TGTGCCAGCAGCTTGGGGTGGACAGGCTACGATTATAATTCACCCCTCCACTTT.

The chain joins TRBV6-5 to TRBJ2-5; perhaps TRBD2 as D (6 bases). The CDR3 extends over 14 amino acids. Germline CDR1 MNHEY, CDR2 SVGAGI. V was trimmed by 4 bases and J by 5 bases, leaving 14 bases between them. This chain's CDR3 is CASSSPGERETQYF. As DNA, the CDR3 is TGTGCCAGCAGTTCCCCGGGGGAACGGGAGACCCAGTACTTC.

This chain joins TRBV6-6 and TRBJ1-5; D not resolved. This CDR3 has 14 residues. Per germline, CDR1 MNHNY and CDR2 SVGAGI (reference sequence). The V end was cut by 0 bases, the J end by 5 bases, with 8 bases between. The CDR3 is CASSYSSGYQPQHF. The DNA for the CDR3 is TGTGCCAGCAGTTACTCGTCGGGTTATCAGCCCCAGCATTTT.

The chain is built from TRBV6-4 and TRBJ1-6; no reliable D call. V was trimmed by 6 bases and J by 7 bases, leaving 10 bases between them. This CDR3 is 13 amino acids long. Germline assignment: CDR1 MRHNA and CDR2 SNTAGT. This CDR3 reads CASSVEVNSPLHF. The CDR3 nucleotides read TGTGCCAGCAGCGTCGAGGTCAATTCACCCCTCCACTTT.

J is TRBJ2-3 and V is TRBV3-1 (or the pseudogene TRBV3-2), with D maybe TRBD1 (5 bases). Trimming stripped 1 base from V and 7 bases from J, with 12 bases between. The CDR3 spans 14 residues. Germline loops: CDR1 LGHDT, CDR2 YNNKEL (reference sequence). Here the CDR3 DNA reads TGTGCCAGCAGCCAAGGTAGGGGCCGTTATACGCAGTATTTT. This encodes CASSQGRGRYTQYF.

The CDR3 protein is CASSRIDRDHYGANVLTF. As DNA, the CDR3 is TGTGCCAGCAGCAGAATCGACAGGGATCATTACGGGGCCAACGTCCTGACTTTC. The chain links TRBV5-6 to TRBJ2-6, with 7 positions matching TRBD1. This CDR3 spans 18 amino acids. V gave up 4 bases and J gave up 4 bases; unmatched junction bases: 14. Germline CDR1 SGHDT, CDR2 YYEEEE.

The chain combines TRBV9 with TRBJ1-2, with D tentatively TRBD1 (6 bases). This CDR3 spans 13 amino acids. The V and J ends lost 4 bases and 8 bases respectively, with 15 bases between them. The germline gives CDR1 SGDLS, CDR2 YYNGEE. Written as DNA, the CDR3 is TGTGCCAGCAGCAACAGGGTAGGATGGGGCTACACCTTC. It codes for CASSNRVGWGYTF.

This clone was picked up one time. This chain links TRBV5-1 with TRBJ2-6; no definite D call. This CDR3 spans 16 amino acids. V lost 7 bases and J lost 0, with 14 bases in between. Looked up from germline, CDR1 is SGHRS and CDR2 is YFSETQ. The DNA for the CDR3 is TGCGCCAGCGGGCGGACGGCAGACTCTGGGGCCAACGTCCTGACTTTC. Protein: CASGRTADSGANVLTF.

This rearrangement joins TRBV23-1 to TRBJ1-2, with a tentative D call TRBD1 (6 bases). TRBV23-1 is marked as an open reading frame, function uncertain. This CDR3 is 15 amino acids long. Trimming shortened V by 3 bases and J by 2 bases, and 13 bases separated the two germline ends. CDR3 protein: CASSQEGGANYGYTF. CDR3 DNA sequence: TGCGCCAGCAGTCAGGAGGGGGGGGCGAACTATGGCTACACCTTC.

The gene calls are TRBV27 and TRBJ1-2; TRBD1 aligns across 10 bases. The J segment lost 4 bases and the V segment lost 4 bases, leaving 6 bases of the junction unmatched. CDR3 size: 15 residues. Per germline, CDR1 MNHEY and CDR2 SMNVEV (reference sequence). The CDR3 spells CASSSRDRGIYGYTF. The DNA of the CDR3 is TGTGCCAGCAGTTCTCGGGACAGGGGTATCTATGGCTACACCTTC.

The chain combines TRBV5-4 with TRBJ1-4; weak D call: TRBD1 (6 bases). The germline V gene has CDR1 SGHNT and CDR2 YYREEE (reference sequence). V lost 4 bases and J lost 8, with 12 bases in between. The CDR3 has 13 residues. In DNA form, the CDR3 reads TGTGCCAGCAGCCTGAAGGGGGACGAAAAACTGTTTTTT. Residues: CASSLKGDEKLFF.